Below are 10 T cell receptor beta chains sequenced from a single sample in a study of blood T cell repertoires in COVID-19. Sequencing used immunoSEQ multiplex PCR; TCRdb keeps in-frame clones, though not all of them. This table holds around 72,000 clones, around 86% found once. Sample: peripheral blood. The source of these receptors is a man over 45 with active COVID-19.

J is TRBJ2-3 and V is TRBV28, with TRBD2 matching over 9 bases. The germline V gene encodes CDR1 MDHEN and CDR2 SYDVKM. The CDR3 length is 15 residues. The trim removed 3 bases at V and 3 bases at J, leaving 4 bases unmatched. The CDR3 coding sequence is TGTGCCAGCAGTTTTTGGCTAGCGGGGACAGATACGCAGTATTTT. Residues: CASSFWLAGTDTQYF.

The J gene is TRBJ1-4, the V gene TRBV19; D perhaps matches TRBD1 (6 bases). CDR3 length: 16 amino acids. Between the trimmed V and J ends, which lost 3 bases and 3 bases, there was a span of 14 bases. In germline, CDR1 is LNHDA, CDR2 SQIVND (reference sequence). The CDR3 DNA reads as TGTGCCAGTAGTATCGGGCAGGGGCGAGCTAATGAAAAACTGTTTTTT. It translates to CASSIGQGRANEKLFF. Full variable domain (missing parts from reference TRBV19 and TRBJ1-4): DGGITQSPKYLFRKEGQNVTLSCEQNLNHDAMYWYRQDPGQGLRLIYYSQIVNDFQKGDIAEGYSVSREKKESFPLTVTSAQKNPTAFYLCASSIGQGRANEKLFFGSGTQLSVL.

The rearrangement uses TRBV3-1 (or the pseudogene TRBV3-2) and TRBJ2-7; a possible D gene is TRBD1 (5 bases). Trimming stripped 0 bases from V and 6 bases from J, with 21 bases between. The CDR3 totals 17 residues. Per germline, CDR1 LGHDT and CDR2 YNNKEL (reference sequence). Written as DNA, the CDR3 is TGTGCCAGCAGCCAAGACACCGGTCAAGGGGCCTTTTGCGAGCAGTACTTC. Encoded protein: CASSQDTGQGAFCEQYF.

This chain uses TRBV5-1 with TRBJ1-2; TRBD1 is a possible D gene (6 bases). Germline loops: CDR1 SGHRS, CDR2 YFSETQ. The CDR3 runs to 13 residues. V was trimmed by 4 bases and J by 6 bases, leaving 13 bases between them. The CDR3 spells CASSLTGINGYTF. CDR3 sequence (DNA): TGCGCCAGCAGCCTCACAGGGATCAATGGCTACACCTTC.

The CDR3 spells CASSPPGQGYTGELFF. The CDR3 coding sequence is TGTGCCAGCTCACCCCCGGGACAGGGGTACACCGGGGAGCTGTTTTTT. The rearrangement links TRBV18 to TRBJ2-2; 10 bases are a match to TRBD1. The trim removed 3 bases at V and 3 bases at J, leaving 4 bases unmatched. The CDR3 consists of 16 residues. Germline V CDR1 and CDR2: KGHSH, LQKENI.

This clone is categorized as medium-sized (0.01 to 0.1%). CDR3 amino acids: CASSLLGGTEAFF. Written as DNA, the CDR3 is TGTGCCAGCAGCTTGCTCGGGGGCACTGAAGCTTTCTTT. V and J are TRBV5-6 and TRBJ1-1; possibly TRBD1 for D (5 bases). This CDR3 comprises 13 residues. Trimming pared 1 base from V and 4 bases from J, leaving 8 bases between. Germline V lookup: CDR1 SGHDT, CDR2 YYEEEE.

DNA of the CDR3: TGTGCCAGCAGCTTAGGATATCTCGGGACAGGGGTAGAGGAGCCCCAGCATTTT. Amino acid sequence: CASSLGYLGTGVEEPQHF. The chain employs TRBV7-8 and TRBJ1-5, with TRBD1 matching 10 bases. Germline V gene sequence: CDR1 SGHVS, CDR2 FQNEAQ. J gave up 8 bases and V 1 base, and 14 bases lay outside the gene matches. This CDR3 has 18 residues.

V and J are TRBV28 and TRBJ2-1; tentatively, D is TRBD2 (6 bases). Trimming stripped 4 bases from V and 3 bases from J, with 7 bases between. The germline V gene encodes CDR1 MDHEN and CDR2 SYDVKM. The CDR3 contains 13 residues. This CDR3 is CASSSEGYNEQFF. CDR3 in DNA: TGTGCCAGCAGTTCGGAGGGCTACAATGAGCAGTTCTTC.

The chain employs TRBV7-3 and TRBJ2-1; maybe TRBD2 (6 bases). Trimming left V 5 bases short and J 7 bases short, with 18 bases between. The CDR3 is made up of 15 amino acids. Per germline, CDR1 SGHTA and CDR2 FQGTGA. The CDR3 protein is CASSLGAGLANEQFF. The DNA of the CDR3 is TGTGCCAGCAGCCTAGGAGCGGGCCTCGCAAATGAGCAGTTCTTC.

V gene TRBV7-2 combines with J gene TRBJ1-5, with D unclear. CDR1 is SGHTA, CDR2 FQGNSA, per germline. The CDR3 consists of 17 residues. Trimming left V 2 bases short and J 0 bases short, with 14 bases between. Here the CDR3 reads CASSLKRAAYSNQPQHF. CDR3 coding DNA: TGTGCCAGCAGCTTAAAGAGGGCAGCTTATAGCAATCAGCCCCAGCATTTT.